This T cell receptor beta chain was recovered during a study of blood T cell repertoires in COVID-19. Individuals drawn from approximately 26 US areas were roughly 18 to 89 years old. Grouping used clinical history reported by participants in a survey and questionnaire. CDR1 and CDR2 from the germline V gene are SEHNR and FQNEAQ (reference sequence). CDR3 length: 15 residues. Trimming left V 2 bases short and J 4 bases short, with 12 bases between. In the study's own analysis: Counts of nucleated cells, estimated from reference gene primer amplification, were obtained. This table comes from immunoSEQ multiplex PCR, and its TCRdb copy is limited to in-frame clones, with some not included. Clone size and the V and J calls come from that table; the DNA yielded D and trimming. This table has 150,000 to 200,000 clones, around 80% appearing once.

Sequencing was done on a sample of PBMCs or T cells enriched from blood (not recorded which). The receptor was isolated from a man aged 45-60 years who had recovered from COVID-19. The rearrangement links TRBV7-9 to TRBJ1-3; no clear D. CDR3 bases: TGTGCCAGCAGCTTACAGGAAAGTAGGGGAAACACCATATATTTT. It codes for CASSLQESRGNTIYF. The whole variable domain, remainder taken from reference TRBV7-9 and TRBJ1-3, is DTGVSQNPRHKITKRGQNVTFRCDPISEHNRLYWYRQTLGQGPEFLTYFQNEAQLEKSRLLSDRFSAERPKGSFSTLEIQRTEQGDSAMYLCASSLQESRGNTIYFGEGSWLTVV.